This T cell receptor (beta chain) was sequenced in a study of tumor-infiltrating lymphocytes in primary liver carcinoma. Overall study results and limits: Tumor region pairs shared more overlap than did tumor-adjacent and tumor-blood pairs. A small share of top clones, only about 8-24%, was found in all five tumor regions.

The input was 500 ng total RNA; TCR beta cDNA was made from it with a constant-region primer. Construction of TCR beta libraries relied on three successive nested multiplex PCR rounds employing slightly modified ARM-PCR. Running approximately 10 cycles apiece, the first two PCR rounds relied on TRBV1-TRBV30 forward primers together with a C-beta reverse primer. TCRdb independently ran MiXCR on the multiplex PCR reads; one entry per CDR3 protein. The sample has 100,000 to 120,000 distinct CDR3 sequences; 80% to 85% are singletons. Co-extraction of both nucleic acids (RNA and DNA) used roughly 18-34 mg of unsorted bulk tissue. For this clonotype: Its antigen is still unknown. A junction end diverges from the germline sequence, so it may reflect a read error.

The CDR3 sequence is 11 residues long. The germline V gene encodes CDR1 MGHRA and CDR2 YSYEKL. The chain joins TRBV4-1 to TRBJ2-1, with D unclear. Sequences were obtained from liver tumor tissue from sampling region 3. Noted subset: tumor region T3, left-lateral pole. This TCR derives from a man aged 35-49 years with primary liver carcinoma and hepatitis B virus infection. CDR3 amino acids: CASNQDYENVF. CDR3 nucleotide sequence: TGCGCCAGCAACCAAGATTACGAAAATGTCTTC.